This T cell receptor (beta chain) was captured in a study of blood T cell repertoires in COVID-19. CDR1 DFQATT and CDR2 SNEGSKA come from the germline V gene (reference sequence). V gave up 2 bases and J gave up 8 bases, with 9 bases separating them. This CDR3 is built from 11 residues. The repertoire was sequenced with immunoSEQ multiplex PCR; TCRdb's copy has only in-frame clones and lacks some. The sample contains roughly 190,000 clones, approximately 85% of which appear only once. The specimen sequenced was peripheral blood. This sequence joins TRBV20-1 and TRBJ1-2; D remains ambiguous. This receptor was obtained from a woman between 55 and 75 years old with acute or convalescent COVID-19. The CDR3 DNA reads TGCAGTGCTAGATCGGGTAGCGGCTACACCTTC. Amino acid sequence: CSARSGSGYTF.